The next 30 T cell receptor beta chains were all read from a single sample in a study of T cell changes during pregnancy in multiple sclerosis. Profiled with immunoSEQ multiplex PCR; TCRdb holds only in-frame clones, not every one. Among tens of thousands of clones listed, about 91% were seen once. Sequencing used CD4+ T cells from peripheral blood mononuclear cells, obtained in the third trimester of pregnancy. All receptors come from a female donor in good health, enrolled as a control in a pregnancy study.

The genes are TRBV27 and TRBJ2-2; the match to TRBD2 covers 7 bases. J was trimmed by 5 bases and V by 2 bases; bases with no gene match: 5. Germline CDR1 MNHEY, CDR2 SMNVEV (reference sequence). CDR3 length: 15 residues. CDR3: CASSLGLAETGELFF. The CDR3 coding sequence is TGTGCCAGCAGTTTAGGCCTAGCGGAGACCGGGGAGCTGTTTTTT.

The CDR3 spells CGGNLLTPGELFF. DNA of the CDR3: TGTGGAGGGAACCTCCTGACCCCCGGGGAGCTGTTTTTT. V usage is TRBV30 and J usage is TRBJ2-2, with D possibly matching TRBD2 (5 bases). The CDR3 has 13 amino acids. The germline V gene has CDR1 GTSNPN and CDR2 SVGIG (reference sequence).

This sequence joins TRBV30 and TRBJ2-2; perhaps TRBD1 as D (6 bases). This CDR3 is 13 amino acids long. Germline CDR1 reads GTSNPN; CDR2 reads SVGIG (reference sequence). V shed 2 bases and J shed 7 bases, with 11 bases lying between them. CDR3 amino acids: CAWSYGGFGELFF. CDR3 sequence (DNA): TGTGCCTGGAGTTATGGGGGCTTCGGGGAGCTGTTTTTT.

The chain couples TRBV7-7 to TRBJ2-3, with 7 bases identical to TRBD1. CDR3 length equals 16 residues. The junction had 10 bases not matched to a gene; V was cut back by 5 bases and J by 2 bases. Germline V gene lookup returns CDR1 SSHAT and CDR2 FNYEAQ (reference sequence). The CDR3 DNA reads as TGTGCCAGCAGCGCCGGGACAGACAGATCCACAGATACGCAGTATTTT. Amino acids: CASSAGTDRSTDTQYF.

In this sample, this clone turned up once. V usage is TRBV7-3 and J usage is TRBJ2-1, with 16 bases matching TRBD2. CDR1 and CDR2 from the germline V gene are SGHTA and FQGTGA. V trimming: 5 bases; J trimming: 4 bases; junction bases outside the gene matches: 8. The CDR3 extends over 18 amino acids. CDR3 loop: CASSTGLAGGPGYNEQFF. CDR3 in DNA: TGTGCCAGCAGCACGGGACTAGCGGGGGGGCCTGGTTACAATGAGCAGTTCTTC.

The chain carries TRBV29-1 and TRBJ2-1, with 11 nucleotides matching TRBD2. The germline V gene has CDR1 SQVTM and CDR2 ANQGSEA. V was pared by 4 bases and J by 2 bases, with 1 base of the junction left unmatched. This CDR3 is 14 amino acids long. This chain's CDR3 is CSVALAGAYNEQFF. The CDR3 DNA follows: TGCAGCGTTGCACTAGCGGGGGCCTACAATGAGCAGTTCTTC.

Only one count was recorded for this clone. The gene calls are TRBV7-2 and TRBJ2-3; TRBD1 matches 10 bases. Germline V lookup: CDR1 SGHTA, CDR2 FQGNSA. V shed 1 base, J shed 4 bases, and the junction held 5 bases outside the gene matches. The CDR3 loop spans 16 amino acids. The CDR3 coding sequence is TGTGCCAGCAGCTTAGGGGGACAGGGGAGTCCAGATACGCAGTATTTT. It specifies CASSLGGQGSPDTQYF.

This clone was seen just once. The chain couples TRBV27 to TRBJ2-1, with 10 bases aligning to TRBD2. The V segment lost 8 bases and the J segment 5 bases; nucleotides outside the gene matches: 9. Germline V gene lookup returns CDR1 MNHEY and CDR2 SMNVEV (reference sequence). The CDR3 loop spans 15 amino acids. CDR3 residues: CASCLVAGGNNEQFF. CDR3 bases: TGTGCCAGCTGCTTGGTAGCGGGGGGAAACAATGAGCAGTTCTTC.

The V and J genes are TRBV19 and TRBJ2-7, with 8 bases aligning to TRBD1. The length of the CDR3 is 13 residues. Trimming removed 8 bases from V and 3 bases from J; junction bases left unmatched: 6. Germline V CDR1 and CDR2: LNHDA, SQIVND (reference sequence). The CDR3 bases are TGTGCCAGTGGCCCAGGGGGCAGCTACGAGCAGTACTTC. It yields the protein CASGPGGSYEQYF.

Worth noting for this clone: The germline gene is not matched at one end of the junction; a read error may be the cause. The DNA of the CDR3 is TGTGCTAGCAGCTTAGCGGACAGGGGGCTAGCCGGGGAGCTGTTTTTT. Its translation: CASSLADRGLAGELFF. V and J are TRBV7-7 and TRBJ2-2; 11 nucleotides line up with TRBD1. Germline CDR1 reads SSHAT; CDR2 reads FNYEAQ (reference sequence). This CDR3 is 16 amino acids long.

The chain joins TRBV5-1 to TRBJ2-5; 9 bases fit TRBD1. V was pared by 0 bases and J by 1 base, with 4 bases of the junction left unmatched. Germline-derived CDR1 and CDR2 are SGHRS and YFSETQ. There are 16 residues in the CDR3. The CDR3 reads CASSLGGQGTQETQYF. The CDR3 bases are TGCGCCAGCAGCTTGGGAGGACAGGGGACCCAAGAGACCCAGTACTTC.

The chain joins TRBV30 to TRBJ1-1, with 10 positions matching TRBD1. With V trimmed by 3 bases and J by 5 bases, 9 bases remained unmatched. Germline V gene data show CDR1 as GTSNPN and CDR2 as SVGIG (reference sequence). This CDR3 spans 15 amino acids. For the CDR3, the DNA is TGTGCCTGGAGCTACTCCGGGACAGGGGAGACTGAAGCTTTCTTT. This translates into CAWSYSGTGETEAFF.

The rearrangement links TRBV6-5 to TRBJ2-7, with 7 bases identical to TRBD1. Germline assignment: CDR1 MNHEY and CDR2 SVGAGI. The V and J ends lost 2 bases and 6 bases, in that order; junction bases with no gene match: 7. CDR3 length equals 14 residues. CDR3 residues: CASSYVAGGSEQYF. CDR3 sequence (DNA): TGTGCCAGCAGTTACGTGGCAGGGGGTAGCGAGCAGTACTTC.

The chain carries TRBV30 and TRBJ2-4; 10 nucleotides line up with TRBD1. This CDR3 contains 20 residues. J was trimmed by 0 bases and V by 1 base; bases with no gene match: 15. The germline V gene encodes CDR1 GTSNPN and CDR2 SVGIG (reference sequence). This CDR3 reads CAWSARGDRGWRKAKNIQYF. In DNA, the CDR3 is TGTGCCTGGAGTGCCCGGGGGGACAGGGGCTGGAGGAAAGCCAAAAACATTCAGTACTTC.

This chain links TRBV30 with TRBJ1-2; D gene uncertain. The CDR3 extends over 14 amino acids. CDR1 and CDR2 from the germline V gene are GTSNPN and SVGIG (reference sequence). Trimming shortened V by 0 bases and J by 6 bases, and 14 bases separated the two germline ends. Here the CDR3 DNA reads TGTGCCTGGAGTGTATTTCAGGCAGCCCATGGCTACACCTTC. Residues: CAWSVFQAAHGYTF.

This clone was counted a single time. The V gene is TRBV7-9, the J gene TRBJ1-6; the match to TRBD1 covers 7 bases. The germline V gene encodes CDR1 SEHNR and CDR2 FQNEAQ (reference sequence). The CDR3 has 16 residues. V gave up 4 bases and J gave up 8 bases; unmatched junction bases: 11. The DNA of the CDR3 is TGTGCCAGCAGCTCCCAGGGGGGAAGTGCTGATTCACCCCTCCACTTT. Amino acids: CASSSQGGSADSPLHF.

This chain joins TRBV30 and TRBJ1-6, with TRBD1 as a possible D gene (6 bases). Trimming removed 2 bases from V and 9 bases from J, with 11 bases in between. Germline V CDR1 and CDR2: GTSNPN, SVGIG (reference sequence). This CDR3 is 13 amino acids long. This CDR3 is CAWSNRGASPLHF. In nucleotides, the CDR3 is TGTGCCTGGAGTAACCGGGGGGCTTCACCCCTCCACTTT.

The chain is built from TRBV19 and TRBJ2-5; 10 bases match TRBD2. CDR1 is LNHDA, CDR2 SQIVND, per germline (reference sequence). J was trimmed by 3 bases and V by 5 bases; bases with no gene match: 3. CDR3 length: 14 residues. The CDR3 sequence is CASSPLAGKETQYF. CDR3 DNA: TGTGCCAGTAGTCCACTAGCGGGGAAAGAGACCCAGTACTTC.

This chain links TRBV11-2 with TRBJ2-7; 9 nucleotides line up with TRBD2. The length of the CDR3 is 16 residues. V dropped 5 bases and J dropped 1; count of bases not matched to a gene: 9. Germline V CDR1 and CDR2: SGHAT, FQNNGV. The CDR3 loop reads CASSHDYSGGSYEQYF. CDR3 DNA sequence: TGTGCCAGCAGCCACGACTATAGCGGGGGATCCTACGAGCAGTACTTC.

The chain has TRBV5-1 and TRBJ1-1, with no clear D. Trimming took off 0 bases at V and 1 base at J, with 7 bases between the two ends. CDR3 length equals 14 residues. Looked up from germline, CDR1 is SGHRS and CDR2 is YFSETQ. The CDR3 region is CASSLAAGNTEAFF. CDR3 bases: TGCGCCAGCAGCTTGGCCGCGGGGAACACTGAAGCTTTCTTT.

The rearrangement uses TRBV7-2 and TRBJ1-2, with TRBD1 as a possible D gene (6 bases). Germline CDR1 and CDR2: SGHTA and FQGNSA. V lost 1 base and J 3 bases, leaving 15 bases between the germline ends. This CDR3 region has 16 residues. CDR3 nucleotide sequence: TGTGCCAGCAGCTTAGGGGGTACAGGGCCGTACTATGGCTACACCTTC. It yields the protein CASSLGGTGPYYGYTF.

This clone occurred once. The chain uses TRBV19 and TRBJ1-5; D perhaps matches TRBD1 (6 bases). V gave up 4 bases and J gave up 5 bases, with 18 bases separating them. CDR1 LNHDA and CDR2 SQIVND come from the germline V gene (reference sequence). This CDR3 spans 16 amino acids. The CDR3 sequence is CASSTPGGLTDQPQHF. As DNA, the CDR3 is TGTGCCAGTAGTACGCCGGGGGGGCTCACGGATCAGCCCCAGCATTTT.

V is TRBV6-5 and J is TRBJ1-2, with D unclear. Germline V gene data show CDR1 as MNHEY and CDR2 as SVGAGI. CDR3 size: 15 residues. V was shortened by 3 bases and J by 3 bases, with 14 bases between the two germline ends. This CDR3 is CASSYYDSGDYGYTF. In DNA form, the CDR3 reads TGTGCCAGCAGTTATTACGACTCCGGTGACTATGGCTACACCTTC.

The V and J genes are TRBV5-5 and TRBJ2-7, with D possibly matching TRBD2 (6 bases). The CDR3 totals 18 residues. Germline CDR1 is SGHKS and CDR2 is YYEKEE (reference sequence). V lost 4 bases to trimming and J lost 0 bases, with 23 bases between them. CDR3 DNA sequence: TGTGCCAGCAGCGACGAACGCTCCCGGGACTCCCGCTCCTACGAGCAGTACTTC. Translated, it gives CASSDERSRDSRSYEQYF.

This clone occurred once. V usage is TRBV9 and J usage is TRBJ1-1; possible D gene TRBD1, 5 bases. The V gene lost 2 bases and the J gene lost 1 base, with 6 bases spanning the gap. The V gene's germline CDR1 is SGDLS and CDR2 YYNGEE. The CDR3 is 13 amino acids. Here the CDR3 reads CASSVGPNTEAFF. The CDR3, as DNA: TGTGCCAGCAGCGTGGGGCCGAACACTGAAGCTTTCTTT.

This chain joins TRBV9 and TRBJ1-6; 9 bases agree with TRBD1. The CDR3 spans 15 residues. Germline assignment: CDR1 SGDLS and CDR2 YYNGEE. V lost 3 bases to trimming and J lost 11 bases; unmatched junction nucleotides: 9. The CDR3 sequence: CASSEAPGQGTPLHF. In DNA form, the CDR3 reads TGTGCCAGCAGCGAAGCTCCGGGACAGGGAACACCCCTCCACTTT.

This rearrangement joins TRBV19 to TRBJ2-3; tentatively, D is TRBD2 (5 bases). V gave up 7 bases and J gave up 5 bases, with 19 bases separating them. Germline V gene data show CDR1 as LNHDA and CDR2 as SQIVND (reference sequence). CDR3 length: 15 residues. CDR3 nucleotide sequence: TGTGCCAGTACCGTTGACCAGCGGAGAATAGATACGCAGTATTTT. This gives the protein CASTVDQRRIDTQYF.

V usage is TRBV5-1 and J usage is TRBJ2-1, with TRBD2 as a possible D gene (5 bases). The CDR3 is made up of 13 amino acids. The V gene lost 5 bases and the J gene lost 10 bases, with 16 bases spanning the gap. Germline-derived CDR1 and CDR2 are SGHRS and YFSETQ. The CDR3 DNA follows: TGCGCCAGCAGGAGGGAACGAGTAGGGGAGCAGTTCTTC. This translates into CASRRERVGEQFF.

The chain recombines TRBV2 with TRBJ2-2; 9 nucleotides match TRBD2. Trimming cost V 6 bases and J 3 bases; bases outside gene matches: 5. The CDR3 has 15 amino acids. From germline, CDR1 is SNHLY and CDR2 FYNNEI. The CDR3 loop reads CASRSSGGYTGELFF. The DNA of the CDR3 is TGTGCCAGCAGGAGTAGCGGGGGATACACCGGGGAGCTGTTTTTT.

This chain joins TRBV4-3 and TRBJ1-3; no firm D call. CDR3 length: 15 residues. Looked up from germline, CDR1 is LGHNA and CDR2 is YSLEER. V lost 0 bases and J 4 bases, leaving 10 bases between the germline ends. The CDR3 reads CASSQDSNTGNTIYF. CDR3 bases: TGCGCCAGCAGCCAAGATAGTAATACCGGAAACACCATATATTTT.